Presented here are 3 T cell receptor beta chains from one specimen sequenced in a study of post-analysis software for immune sequencing data. Study outcomes and limitations: When patients were compared with controls, four to six TRBV segments were more frequent, TRBV5-6, TRBV5-1 and TRBV20-1 among them.

No antigen is known for these receptors. Every TCR beta cDNA library bore unique molecular identifiers. TCRdb reanalysed the PCR reads using MiXCR and keeps one entry per CDR3 protein. The table records about 540,000 distinct CDR3 sequences, approximately 31% of them present only once. The sample comprised blood. All receptors come from a girl under 18 with multiple sclerosis.

V is TRBV11-2 and J is TRBJ1-4, with D hard to call. V lost 5 bases and J lost 7, with 23 bases in between. The CDR3 length is 17 residues. The germline V gene encodes CDR1 SGHAT and CDR2 FQNNGV. The CDR3 region is CASSPIPGSIRSEKLFF. DNA of the CDR3: TGTGCCAGCAGCCCTATTCCCGGGTCCATCAGATCTGAAAAACTGTTTTTT. The whole variable domain, filled in from reference TRBV11-2 and TRBJ1-4, reads EAGVAQSPRYKIIEKRQSVAFWCNPISGHATLYWYQQILGQGPKLLIQFQNNGVVDDSQLPKDRFSAERLKGVDSTLKIQPAKLEDSAVYLCASSPIPGSIRSEKLFFGSGTQLSVL.

This clonotype was observed a single time. The chain joins TRBV10-3 to TRBJ1-5; D gene ambiguous. Trimming took off 4 bases at V and 7 bases at J, with 23 bases between the two ends. From germline, CDR1 is ENHRY and CDR2 SYGVKD. The CDR3 consists of 17 residues. The CDR3 here is CAISVQKGRDLGQPQHF. For the CDR3, the DNA is TGTGCCATCAGTGTCCAGAAAGGCAGAGACCTCGGGCAGCCCCAGCATTTT.

This clonotype was counted between two and nine times. The V and J genes are TRBV20-1 and TRBJ2-5; maybe TRBD2 (5 bases). The CDR3 runs 18 residues. Germline CDR1 is DFQATT and CDR2 is SNEGSKA (reference sequence). Trimming left V 6 bases short and J 1 base short, with 27 bases between. CDR3 DNA sequence: TGCAGTGCCGACGCTCGCGGGCCCCTTCTGGGGAGCCAAGAGACCCAGTACTTC. This sequence encodes CSADARGPLLGSQETQYF.